This TCR beta chain derives from a study of neoadjuvant nivolumab and ipilimumab in lung cancer. V shed 0 bases and J 5 bases; nucleotides not matched to a gene: 8. From germline, CDR1 is SGHNT and CDR2 YYREEE (reference sequence). The length of the CDR3 is 16 residues. Libraries were prepared by immunoSEQ multiplex PCR; TCRdb keeps only in-frame clonotypes and omits some of them. Of roughly 18,000 clones listed, approximately 87% were seen once; the top ten hold over 2%. Study-level results: Pathologic regression was not significantly tied to TCR clonality.

In the case of this clone: Its antigen is not identified.

Sequencing was performed on peripheral blood, taken before neoadjuvant nivolumab, alone or with ipilimumab. The receptor's source is an adult with non-small cell lung cancer. The chain links TRBV5-4 to TRBJ2-7, with 10 bases fitting TRBD2. This CDR3 is CASSLAGASGSNEQYF. CDR3 bases: TGTGCCAGCAGCTTGGCTGGGGCTAGCGGGAGTAACGAGCAGTACTTC.